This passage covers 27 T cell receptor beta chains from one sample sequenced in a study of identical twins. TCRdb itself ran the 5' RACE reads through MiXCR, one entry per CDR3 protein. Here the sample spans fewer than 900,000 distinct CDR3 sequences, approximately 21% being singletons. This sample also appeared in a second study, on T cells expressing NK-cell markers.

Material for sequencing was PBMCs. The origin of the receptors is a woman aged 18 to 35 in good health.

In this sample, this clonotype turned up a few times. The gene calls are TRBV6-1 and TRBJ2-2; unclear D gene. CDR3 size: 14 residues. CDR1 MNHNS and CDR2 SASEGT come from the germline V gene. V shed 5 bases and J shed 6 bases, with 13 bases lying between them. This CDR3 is CASSLLVGSGELFF. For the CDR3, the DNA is TGTGCCAGCAGTCTTCTAGTGGGCTCCGGGGAGCTGTTTTTT.

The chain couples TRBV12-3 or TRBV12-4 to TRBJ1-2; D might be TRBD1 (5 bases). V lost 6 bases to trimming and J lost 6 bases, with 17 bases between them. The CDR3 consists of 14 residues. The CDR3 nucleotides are TGTGCCAGCAGCTTTACCTCAGGGCCCCATGGCTACACCTTC. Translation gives CASSFTSGPHGYTF.

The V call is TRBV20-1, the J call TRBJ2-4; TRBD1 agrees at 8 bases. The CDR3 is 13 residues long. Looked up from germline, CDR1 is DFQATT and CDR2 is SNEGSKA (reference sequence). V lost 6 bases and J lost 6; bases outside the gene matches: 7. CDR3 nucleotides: TGCAGTGCCCAAGGACAGGGCCCAAACATTCAGTACTTC. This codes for CSAQGQGPNIQYF.

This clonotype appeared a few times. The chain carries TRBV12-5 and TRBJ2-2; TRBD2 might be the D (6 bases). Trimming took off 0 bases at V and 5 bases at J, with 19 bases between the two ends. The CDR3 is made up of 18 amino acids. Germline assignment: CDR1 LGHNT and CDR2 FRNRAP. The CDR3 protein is CASGLVPDGAAGTGELFF. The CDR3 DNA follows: TGTGCTAGTGGTTTGGTACCGGATGGGGCGGCGGGGACCGGGGAGCTGTTTTTT.

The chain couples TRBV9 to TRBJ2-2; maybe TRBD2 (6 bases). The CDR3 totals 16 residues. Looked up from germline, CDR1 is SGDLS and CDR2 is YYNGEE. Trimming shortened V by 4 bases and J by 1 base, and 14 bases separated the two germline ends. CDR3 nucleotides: TGTGCCAGCAGCTTTCAGGGAGGCCAGAACACCGGGGAGCTGTTTTTT. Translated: CASSFQGGQNTGELFF.

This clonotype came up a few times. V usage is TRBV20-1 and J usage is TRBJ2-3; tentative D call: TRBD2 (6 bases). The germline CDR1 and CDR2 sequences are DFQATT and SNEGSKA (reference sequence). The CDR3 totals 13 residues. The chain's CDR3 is CSYWGEIADTQYF. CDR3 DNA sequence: TGCTCGTACTGGGGGGAGATCGCAGATACGCAGTATTTT.

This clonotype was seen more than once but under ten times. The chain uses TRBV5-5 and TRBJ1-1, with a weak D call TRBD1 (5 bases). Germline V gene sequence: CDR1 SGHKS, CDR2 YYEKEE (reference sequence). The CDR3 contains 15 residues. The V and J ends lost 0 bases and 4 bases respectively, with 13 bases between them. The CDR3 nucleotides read TGTGCCAGCAGCTTGGCTGGGGGTATGGTCACTGAAGCTTTCTTT. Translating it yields CASSLAGGMVTEAFF.

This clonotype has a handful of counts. CDR3 bases: TGTGCCAGCAGTTTATACGGGGGGACTCCCTACGAGCAGTACTTC. Protein product: CASSLYGGTPYEQYF. The chain is built from TRBV27 and TRBJ2-7, with TRBD2 matching over 7 bases. The CDR3 is 15 residues long. Losses at the gene ends were 1 base for V and 2 bases for J; bases not matched to a gene: 5. In germline, CDR1 is MNHEY, CDR2 SMNVEV (reference sequence).

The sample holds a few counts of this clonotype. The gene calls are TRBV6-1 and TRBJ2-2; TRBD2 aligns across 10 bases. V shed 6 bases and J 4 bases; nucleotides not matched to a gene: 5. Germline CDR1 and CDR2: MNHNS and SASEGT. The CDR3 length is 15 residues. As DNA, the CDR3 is TGTGCCAGCAGACCTTGGACTAGCGGCACCGGGGAGCTGTTTTTT. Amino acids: CASRPWTSGTGELFF.

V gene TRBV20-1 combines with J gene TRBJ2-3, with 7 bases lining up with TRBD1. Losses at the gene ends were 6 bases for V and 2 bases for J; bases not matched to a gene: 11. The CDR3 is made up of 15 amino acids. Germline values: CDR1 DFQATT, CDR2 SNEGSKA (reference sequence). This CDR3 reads CSALRGGSSTDTQYF. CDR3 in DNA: TGCAGTGCCTTAAGAGGGGGCTCATCCACAGATACGCAGTATTTT.

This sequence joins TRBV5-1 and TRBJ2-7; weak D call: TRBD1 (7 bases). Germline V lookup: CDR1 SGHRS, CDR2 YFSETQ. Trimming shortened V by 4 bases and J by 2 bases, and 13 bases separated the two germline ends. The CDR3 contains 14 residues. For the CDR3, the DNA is TGCGCCAGCAGCGGGGGGACAGTAACCTACGAGCAGTACTTC. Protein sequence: CASSGGTVTYEQYF.

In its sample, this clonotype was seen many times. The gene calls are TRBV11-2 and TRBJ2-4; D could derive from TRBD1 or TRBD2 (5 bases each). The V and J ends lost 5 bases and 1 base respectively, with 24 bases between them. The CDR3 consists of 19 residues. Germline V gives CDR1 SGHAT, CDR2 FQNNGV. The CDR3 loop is CASSHLSPGRLTAKNIQYF. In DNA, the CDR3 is TGTGCCAGCAGCCACTTATCGCCGGGACGGCTTACCGCCAAAAACATTCAGTACTTC.

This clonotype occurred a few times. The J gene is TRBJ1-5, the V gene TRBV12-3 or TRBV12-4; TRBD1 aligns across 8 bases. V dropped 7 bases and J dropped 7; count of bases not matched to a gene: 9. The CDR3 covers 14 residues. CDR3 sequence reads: CASNDYPGGQPQHF. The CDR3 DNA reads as TGTGCCAGCAACGATTATCCAGGGGGCCAGCCCCAGCATTTT.

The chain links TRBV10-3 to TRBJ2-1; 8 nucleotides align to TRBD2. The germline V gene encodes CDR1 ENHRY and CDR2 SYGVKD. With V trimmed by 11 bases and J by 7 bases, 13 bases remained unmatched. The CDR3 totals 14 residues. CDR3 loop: CAGPPGLVENEQFF. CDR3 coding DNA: TGTGCCGGGCCCCCGGGACTAGTTGAGAATGAGCAGTTCTTC.

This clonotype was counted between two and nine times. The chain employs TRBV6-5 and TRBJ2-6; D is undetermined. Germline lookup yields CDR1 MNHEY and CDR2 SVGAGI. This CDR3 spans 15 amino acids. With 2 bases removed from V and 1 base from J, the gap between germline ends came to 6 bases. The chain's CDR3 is CASSYLVSGANVLTF. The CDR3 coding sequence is TGTGCCAGCAGTTACCTGGTTTCTGGGGCCAACGTCCTGACTTTC.

Written as DNA, the CDR3 is TGTGCCAGCAGTCCCACGTATGGGGCAGGAATCTCACCCCTCCACTTT. Translating gives CASSPTYGAGISPLHF. The V gene is TRBV6-1, the J gene TRBJ1-6, with D tentatively TRBD1 (5 bases). Trimming removed 5 bases at V and 10 bases at J, with 21 bases between. Germline lookup yields CDR1 MNHNS and CDR2 SASEGT. The CDR3 has 16 amino acids.

The CDR3 nucleotides are TGTGCCAGCAGCCGAGGGGCCGCCTCTGGAAACACCATATATTTT. This gives the protein CASSRGAASGNTIYF. The V call is TRBV3-1, the J call TRBJ1-3; tentative D call: TRBD1 (5 bases). CDR1 LGHDT and CDR2 YNNKEL come from the germline V gene (reference sequence). Trimming shortened V by 4 bases and J by 0 bases, and 10 bases separated the two germline ends. This CDR3 is built from 15 residues.

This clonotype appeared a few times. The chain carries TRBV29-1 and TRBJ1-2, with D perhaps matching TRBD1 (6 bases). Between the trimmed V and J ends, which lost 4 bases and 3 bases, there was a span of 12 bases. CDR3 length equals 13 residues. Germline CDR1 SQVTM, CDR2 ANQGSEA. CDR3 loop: CSVGKGGHYGYTF. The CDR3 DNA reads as TGCAGCGTTGGAAAAGGGGGTCACTATGGCTACACCTTC.

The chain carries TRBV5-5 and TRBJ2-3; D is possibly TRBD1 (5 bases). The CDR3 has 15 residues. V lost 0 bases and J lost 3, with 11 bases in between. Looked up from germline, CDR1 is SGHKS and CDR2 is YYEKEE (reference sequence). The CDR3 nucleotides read TGTGCCAGCAGCTTGGGGGGCGTGATAACAGATACGCAGTATTTT. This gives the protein CASSLGGVITDTQYF.

The CDR3, as DNA: TGCAGTGCTAGAGATCGAGGGAGCACAGATACGCAGTATTTT. This codes for CSARDRGSTDTQYF. The chain uses TRBV20-1 and TRBJ2-3; D possibly corresponds to TRBD2 (5 bases). CDR3 length: 14 residues. Germline assignment: CDR1 DFQATT and CDR2 SNEGSKA (reference sequence). V lost 0 bases to trimming and J lost 0 bases, with 7 bases between them.

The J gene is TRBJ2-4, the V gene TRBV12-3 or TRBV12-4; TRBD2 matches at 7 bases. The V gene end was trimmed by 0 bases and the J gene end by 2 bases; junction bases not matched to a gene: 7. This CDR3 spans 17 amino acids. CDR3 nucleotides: TGTGCCAGCAGTTTAGCGGGGGAGGGAGCATCCAAAAACATTCAGTACTTC. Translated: CASSLAGEGASKNIQYF.

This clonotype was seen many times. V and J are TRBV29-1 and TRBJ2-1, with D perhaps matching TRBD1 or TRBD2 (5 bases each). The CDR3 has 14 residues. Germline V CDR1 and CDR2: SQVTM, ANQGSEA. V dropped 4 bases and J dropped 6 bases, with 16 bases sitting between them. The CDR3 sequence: CSVAREGSSNEQFF. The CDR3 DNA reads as TGCAGCGTTGCCCGAGAGGGGAGCAGCAATGAGCAGTTCTTC.

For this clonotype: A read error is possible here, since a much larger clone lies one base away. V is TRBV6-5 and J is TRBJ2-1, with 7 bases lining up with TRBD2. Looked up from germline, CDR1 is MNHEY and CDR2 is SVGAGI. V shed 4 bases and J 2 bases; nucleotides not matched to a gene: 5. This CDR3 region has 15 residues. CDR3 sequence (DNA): TGTGCCAGCAGTTCACTAGCGAGAGCCTACAATGAGCAGTTCTTC. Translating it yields CASSSLARAYNEQFF.

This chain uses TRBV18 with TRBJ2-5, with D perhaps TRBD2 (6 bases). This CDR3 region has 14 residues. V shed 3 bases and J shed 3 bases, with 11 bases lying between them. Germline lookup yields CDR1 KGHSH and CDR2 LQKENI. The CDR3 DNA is TGTGCCAGCTCACCGGTGCGGGGAGAAGAGACCCAGTACTTC. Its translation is CASSPVRGEETQYF.

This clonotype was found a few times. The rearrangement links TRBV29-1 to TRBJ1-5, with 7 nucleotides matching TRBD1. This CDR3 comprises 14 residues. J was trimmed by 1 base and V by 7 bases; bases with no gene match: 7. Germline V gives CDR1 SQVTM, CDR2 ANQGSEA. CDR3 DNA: TGCAGCGCATGGACAGGATTCAGCAATCAGCCCCAGCATTTT. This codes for CSAWTGFSNQPQHF.

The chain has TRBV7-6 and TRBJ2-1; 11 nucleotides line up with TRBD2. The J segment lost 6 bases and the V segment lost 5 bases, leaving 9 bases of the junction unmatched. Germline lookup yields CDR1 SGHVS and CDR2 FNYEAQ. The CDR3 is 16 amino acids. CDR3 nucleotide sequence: TGTGCCAGCAGCCCTTGGCTAGCGGGAGGTATCAATGAGCAGTTCTTC. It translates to CASSPWLAGGINEQFF.

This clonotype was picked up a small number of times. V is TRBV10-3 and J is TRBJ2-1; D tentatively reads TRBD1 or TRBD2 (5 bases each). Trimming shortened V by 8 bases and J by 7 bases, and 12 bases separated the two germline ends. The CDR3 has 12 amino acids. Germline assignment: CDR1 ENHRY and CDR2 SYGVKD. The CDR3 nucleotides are TGTGCCATCTTGAGGGACCCTAATGAGCAGTTCTTC. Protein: CAILRDPNEQFF.